These T cell receptor beta chains were read from a single sample in a study of blood T cell repertoires in COVID-19. The table came from immunoSEQ multiplex PCR; TCRdb's copy has only in-frame clones and leaves some out. Of 300,000 to 400,000 clones listed, 90% are singletons. The sample was peripheral blood. The receptors were sampled from a young woman with COVID-19, enrolled during active disease. Both conserved end residues are part of each CDR3. Each record gives: D gene, V gene, J gene, clone size, CDR3 protein, CDR3 DNA. A D gene is named only where the DNA matches it firmly. Size values are once, few and many counts, or a class for expanded clones, and some rows have none.

TRBD1	TRBV10-2	TRBJ1-1	.	CASSETKGRGSTFF	TGCGCCAGCAGTGAGACTAAGGGCAGGGGGTCAACTTTCTTT
.	TRBV27	TRBJ1-1	.	CASSLWPSNTEAFF	TGTGCCAGCAGTTTATGGCCTTCGAACACTGAAGCTTTCTTT
.	TRBV30	TRBJ2-7	few	CAWSASFYEQYF	TGTGCCTGGAGTGCCTCCTTCTACGAGCAGTACTTC
TRBD1	TRBV7-9	TRBJ2-7	.	CASRPGTGSYEQYF	TGTGCCAGCAGACCAGGGACAGGCTCCTACGAGCAGTACTTC
.	TRBV6-1	TRBJ2-7	once	CASSEFRTPSYYEQYF	TGTGCCAGCAGTGAATTTCGGACACCATCCTACTACGAGCAGTACTTC
.	TRBV7-2	TRBJ2-1	once	CASSLGAPGKAYNEQFF	TGTGCCAGCAGCTTAGGAGCCCCGGGGAAGGCTTACAATGAGCAGTTCTTC
.	TRBV29-1	TRBJ2-4	.	CSVVRPTTGNIQYF	TGCAGCGTTGTTCGCCCCACTACGGGGAACATTCAGTACTTC
TRBD1	TRBV24-1	TRBJ2-1	many	CATSDRTGGSYNEQFF	TGTGCCACCAGTGATCGGACAGGGGGCTCCTACAATGAGCAGTTCTTC
.	TRBV27	TRBJ2-2	.	CASSRDRRIGELFF	TGTGCCAGCAGCAGAGACAGGCGTATCGGGGAGCTGTTTTTT
.	TRBV3-1/TRBV3-2	TRBJ2-6	once	CASSQTIVSGANVLTF	TGTGCCAGCAGCCAAACGATAGTCTCTGGGGCCAACGTCCTGACTTTC
.	TRBV27	TRBJ1-1	.	CASQGMNTEAFF	TGTGCCAGCCAGGGTATGAACACTGAAGCTTTCTTT
TRBD1	TRBV12-3/TRBV12-4	TRBJ2-1	.	CASSLGTGEQFF	TGTGCCAGCAGCCTTGGGACAGGGGAGCAGTTCTTC
TRBD2	TRBV6-6	TRBJ2-2	once	CASSYGLVIGELFF	TGTGCCAGCAGTTATGGACTAGTAATCGGGGAGCTGTTTTTT
.	TRBV19	TRBJ1-2	.	CASSTRQAANYGYTF	TGTGCCAGTAGTACCCGACAGGCCGCTAACTATGGCTACACCTTC
.	TRBV5-1	TRBJ1-1	.	CASSTHRNTEAFF	TGCGCCAGCAGCACACACAGAAACACTGAAGCTTTCTTT
.	TRBV14	TRBJ1-2	.	CASSQVGGGYTF	TGTGCCAGCAGCCAAGTGGGAGGGGGCTACACCTTC
TRBD1	TRBV25-1	TRBJ1-2	once	CASSESGQSTNYGYTF	TGTGCCAGCAGTGAATCGGGACAGTCTACTAACTATGGCTACACCTTC
TRBD1	TRBV3-1/TRBV3-2	TRBJ1-2	.	CASSPRPRDSLTYGYTF	TGTGCCAGCAGCCCCAGACCCCGGGACAGCCTTACCTATGGCTACACCTTC
.	TRBV30	TRBJ2-7	.	CAWVDSYEQYF	TGTGCCTGGGTCGACAGCTACGAGCAGTACTTC
TRBD1	TRBV2	TRBJ2-5	.	CASSPDRGLQETQYF	TGTGCCAGCAGTCCAGACAGGGGCTTGCAAGAGACCCAGTACTTC
.	TRBV10-2	TRBJ1-1	once	CASSEGGWTEAFF	TGCGCCAGCAGCGAGGGGGGCTGGACTGAAGCTTTCTTT
TRBD2	TRBV29-1	TRBJ2-7	.	CSGLTAGGSYEQYF	TGCAGCGGACTCACAGCGGGAGGCTCCTACGAGCAGTACTTC
TRBD2	TRBV9	TRBJ2-3	.	CASTPLVAGPTDTQYF	TGTGCCAGCACCCCCCTGGTAGCGGGGCCCACAGATACGCAGTATTTT
.	TRBV19	TRBJ1-1	.	CASSKFGMNTEAFF	TGTGCCAGTAGTAAGTTCGGGATGAACACTGAAGCTTTCTTT
.	TRBV30	TRBJ2-1	.	CAWRVLRADYYNEQFF	TGTGCCTGGAGGGTTTTGCGAGCGGACTACTACAATGAGCAGTTCTTC
.	TRBV12-3/TRBV12-4	TRBJ1-5	.	CASNNNLYLPQHF	TGTGCCAGCAACAATAACCTTTACCTGCCCCAGCATTTT
TRBD1	TRBV6-5	TRBJ2-5	few	CASSRGQGAGETQYF	TGTGCCAGCAGTCGAGGACAGGGGGCAGGAGAGACCCAGTACTTC
TRBD1	TRBV27	TRBJ1-6	.	CASSWAGGLDSPLHF	TGTGCCAGCAGTTGGGCAGGGGGCTTGGATTCACCCCTCCACTTT
.	TRBV6-6	TRBJ1-5	once	CASSYVRTAASQPQHF	TGTGCCAGCAGTTATGTTAGGACAGCAGCTTCTCAGCCCCAGCATTTT
.	TRBV3-1/TRBV3-2	TRBJ2-7	.	CASSQGRGSTEQYF	TGTGCCAGCAGCCAAGGACGTGGGAGCACCGAGCAGTACTTC
TRBD1	TRBV10-3	TRBJ1-1	.	CAISVTTGGARAEAFF	TGTGCCATCAGCGTTACGACAGGGGGCGCGAGGGCTGAAGCTTTCTTT
.	TRBV11-2	TRBJ2-2	.	CASSHYVAGHNTGELFF	TGTGCCAGCAGCCATTATGTGGCAGGACACAACACCGGGGAGCTGTTTTTT
TRBD1	TRBV18	TRBJ1-4	.	CASSPGQGRGDNEKLFF	TGTGCCAGCTCACCCGGACAGGGAAGGGGGGACAATGAAAAACTGTTTTTT
TRBD1	TRBV3-1/TRBV3-2	TRBJ1-6	.	CASSHGDRNNSPLHF	TGTGCCAGCAGCCATGGGGACAGAAATAATTCACCCCTCCACTTT
TRBD2	TRBV19	TRBJ2-1	.	CASSSLAGVSYNEQFF	TGTGCCAGTAGCTCCCTAGCGGGAGTGTCCTACAATGAGCAGTTCTTC
.	TRBV18	TRBJ2-3	.	CASSPGPTDTQYF	TGTGCCAGCTCACCTGGGCCCACAGATACGCAGTATTTT
.	TRBV5-4	TRBJ1-6	few	CASSAGVSTYNSPLHF	TGTGCCAGCAGCGCAGGGGTTAGCACCTATAATTCACCCCTCCACTTT
.	TRBV5-1	TRBJ2-5	.	CASSVTPGETQYF	TGCGCCAGCAGCGTCACCCCGGGAGAGACCCAGTACTTC
TRBD2	TRBV2	TRBJ2-1	.	CASISSTSGGNYNEQFF	TGTGCCAGCATAAGTAGCACTAGCGGGGGAAACTACAATGAGCAGTTCTTC
TRBD1	TRBV7-3	TRBJ1-2	.	CASSHTGGNGYTF	TGTGCCAGCAGCCACACAGGGGGAAATGGCTACACCTTC
.	TRBV6-5	TRBJ1-2	.	CASSYLADYGYTF	TGTGCCAGCAGTTACTTGGCAGACTATGGCTACACCTTC
TRBD1	TRBV29-1	TRBJ2-7	.	CSAITGTGGYEQYF	TGCAGCGCCATTACCGGGACAGGGGGCTACGAGCAGTACTTC
.	TRBV29-1	TRBJ2-7	.	CSVAATGSHEQYF	TGCAGCGTTGCCGCGACAGGCAGCCACGAGCAGTACTTC